These T cell receptor beta chains were read from a single sample in a study of CD4 T cells in relation to SARS-CoV-2 and coronaviruses. Sequencing was performed with immunoSEQ multiplex PCR; in TCRdb, only in-frame clones are kept and a portion is missing. The sample lists some 68,000 clones, over 90% seen once, with around 0.23% in the top ten. The sequenced sample consisted of naive CD4+ T cells from PBMCs. The source of these receptors is a human donor in good health. Each CDR3 is given with its conserved first and last residue. The D gene is left open where the match is weak. Clone size appears in some rows only: once, few, many, or a class for an expanded clone.

j_call	d_call	clone_size	v_call	cdr3_nt	cdr3_aa
TRBJ1-1	NA	NA	TRBV2	TGTGCCAGCAGCCTCGGACACGTGAACACTGAAGCTTTCTTT	CASSLGHVNTEAFF
TRBJ1-4	NA	NA	TRBV10-1	TGCGCCAGCAGTGAGTCCCGGGGTGCAACTAATGAAAAACTGTTTTTT	CASSESRGATNEKLFF
TRBJ1-5	NA	NA	TRBV4-1	TGCGCCAGCAGCCAAGATGGGGGGGGCAATCAGCCCCAGCATTTT	CASSQDGGGNQPQHF
TRBJ2-1	TRBD1	NA	TRBV5-1	TGCGCCAGCAGCTTGCAGGGACAGGGGTCTGAGCAGTTCTTC	CASSLQGQGSEQFF
TRBJ1-5	NA	NA	TRBV6-5	TGTGCCAGCAGTTACTCCCGGGGACAGCCCCAGCATTTT	CASSYSRGQPQHF
TRBJ2-1	TRBD1	NA	TRBV7-3	TGTGCCAGCAGCTTAACGGGGGGACAGGGTCCCTACAATGAGCAGTTCTTC	CASSLTGGQGPYNEQFF
TRBJ2-1	TRBD2	NA	TRBV18	TGTGCCAGCTCACCAAGGCTAGCGGGCTCCTACAATGAGCAGTTCTTC	CASSPRLAGSYNEQFF
TRBJ1-3	NA	NA	TRBV6-5	TGTGCCAGCAGATTATCACAGTTCCCTGGAAACACCATATATTTT	CASRLSQFPGNTIYF
TRBJ1-5	NA	NA	TRBV30	TGTGCCTGGTCGGACACGAGCAATCAGCCCCAGCATTTT	CAWSDTSNQPQHF
TRBJ2-7	TRBD2	NA	TRBV7-2	TGTGCCAGCAGCTTAGTCGTCGGGGGGGTTCACAACGAGCAGTACTTC	CASSLVVGGVHNEQYF
TRBJ2-7	TRBD1	NA	TRBV29-1	TGCAGCGTTGTAGGCAGGGGGTTCGAGCAGTACTTC	CSVVGRGFEQYF
TRBJ1-1	NA	NA	TRBV12-3/TRBV12-4	TGTGCCAGCAGTTTCCCTGAAGCTTTCTTT	CASSFPEAFF
TRBJ1-5	NA	NA	TRBV28	TGTGCCAGCAGTCGGGGGGGCGCCGATCAGCCCCAGCATTTT	CASSRGGADQPQHF
TRBJ2-1	NA	NA	TRBV15	TGTGCCACCAGCAGAGATCAAGGGTACAATGAGCAGTTCTTC	CATSRDQGYNEQFF
TRBJ2-3	NA	once	TRBV6-5	TGTGCCAGCAGTTACGCAGGAGGAACCACAGATACGCAGTATTTT	CASSYAGGTTDTQYF
TRBJ2-2	NA	once	TRBV19	TGTGCCAGTAGTATCGATTTCGCGAACACCGGGGAGCTGTTTTTT	CASSIDFANTGELFF